Given below is one T cell receptor beta chain in context. The data were obtained in a study of blood T cell repertoires in COVID-19. Study overall: The cDNA or gDNA used as material had been derived from T cells, B-cell-depleted T cells, or PBMCs.

TCRdb's copy holds only in-frame clones and misses some; the assay was immunoSEQ multiplex PCR. The data show 200,000 to 250,000 clones, 70% to 85% seen once. After removal of 8 bases from V and 3 bases from J, the junction contained 3 bases not matched to a gene. From germline, CDR1 is LNHNV and CDR2 YYDKDF (reference sequence). The CDR3 covers 13 residues. The genes are TRBV15 and TRBJ2-1; 8 bases are a match to TRBD1. This receptor was taken from a woman aged 80 or over with active or convalescent COVID-19. The sample taken for sequencing was peripheral blood. CDR3: CATRQGFYNEQFF. The CDR3 coding sequence is TGTGCCACCCGACAGGGGTTCTACAATGAGCAGTTCTTC.